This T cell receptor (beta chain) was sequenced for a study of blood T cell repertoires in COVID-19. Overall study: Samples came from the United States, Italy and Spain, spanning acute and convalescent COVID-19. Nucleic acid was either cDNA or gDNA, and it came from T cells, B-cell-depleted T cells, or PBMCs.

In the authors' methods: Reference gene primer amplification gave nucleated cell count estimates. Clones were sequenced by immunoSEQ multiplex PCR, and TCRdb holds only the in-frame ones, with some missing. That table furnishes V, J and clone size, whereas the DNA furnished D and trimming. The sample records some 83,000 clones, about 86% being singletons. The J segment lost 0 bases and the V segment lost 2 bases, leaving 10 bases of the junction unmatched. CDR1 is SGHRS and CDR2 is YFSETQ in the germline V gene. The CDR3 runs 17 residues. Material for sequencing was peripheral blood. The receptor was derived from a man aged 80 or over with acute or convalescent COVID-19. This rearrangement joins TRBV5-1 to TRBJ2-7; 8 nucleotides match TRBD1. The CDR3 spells CASSFSSGQASSYEQYF. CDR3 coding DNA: TGCGCCAGCAGCTTTTCTTCGGGACAGGCTAGCTCCTACGAGCAGTACTTC.